This TCR beta chain was profiled in a study of cytomegalovirus exposure and HLA in healthy donors. General study findings and limits: HLA allele associations emerged for 17,000 or so TCR beta sequences in a later analysis, at 0.05 false discovery rate. CMV antigen specificity of a few CMV-associated chains was confirmed in vitro. Based on reports, TCR beta sequences accurately predicted HLA-A and HLA-B alleles for most subjects.

Researchers ran the PCR with 60 Vbeta and 13 Jbeta primers. The table came from immunoSEQ multiplex PCR; TCRdb's copy has only in-frame clones and leaves some out. Among 150,000 to 200,000 clones, roughly 80% were seen once, and the ten largest hold 5.7%. V was pared by 0 bases and J by 5 bases, with 8 bases between. Germline CDR1 reads ENHRY; CDR2 reads SYGVKD. This CDR3 comprises 15 residues. The donors gave bone marrow, and they were healthy. Of note for this clone: Antigen: not known.

Sample: PBMCs. The chain couples TRBV10-3 to TRBJ1-6; weak D call: TRBD1 (5 bases). This TCR came from a man aged 35 to 55 in good health and CMV-seronegative. The CDR3 nucleotides read TGTGCCATCAGTGAGTCGGGGCCCGATAATTCACCCCTCCACTTT. Translated: CAISESGPDNSPLHF.